The 5 T cell receptor beta chains listed next were all sequenced from one sample in a study of identical twins. A single record per CDR3 protein comes from TCRdb applying MiXCR to the 5' RACE reads. The sample consists of hundreds of thousands of distinct CDR3 sequences, roughly 6% of them appearing once. The sequenced material came from naive T cells sorted from blood. These receptors originate from a man between 18 and 35 years old in good health.

This clonotype appeared a few times. The chain joins TRBV9 to TRBJ2-2; D remains ambiguous. Germline V gives CDR1 SGDLS, CDR2 YYNGEE. CDR3 length: 13 amino acids. V shed 0 bases and J shed 7 bases, with 7 bases lying between them. The CDR3 coding sequence is TGTGCCAGCAGCGTAGGTGTGGTCGGGGAGCTGTTTTTT. This encodes CASSVGVVGELFF.

This clonotype was counted ten times or more. The rearrangement uses TRBV29-1 and TRBJ2-1; D call uncertain. The CDR3 is made up of 12 amino acids. Germline V gene data show CDR1 as SQVTM and CDR2 as ANQGSEA. V dropped 7 bases and J dropped 6 bases, with 13 bases sitting between them. CDR3 protein: CSAQASFNEQFF. The CDR3 coding sequence is TGCAGCGCCCAAGCGAGCTTCAATGAGCAGTTCTTC.

This clonotype has at least ten counts. The chain combines TRBV20-1 with TRBJ1-1, with TRBD1 as a possible D gene (5 bases). V was trimmed by 3 bases and J by 5 bases, leaving 19 bases between them. CDR1 is DFQATT and CDR2 is SNEGSKA in the germline V gene (reference sequence). The CDR3 contains 15 residues. The CDR3 here is CSARDGDRGNTEAFF. Written as DNA, the CDR3 is TGCAGTGCTAGGGATGGGGACCGTGGGAATACTGAAGCTTTCTTT.

This clonotype was found a few times. V usage is TRBV30 and J usage is TRBJ2-1, with 7 bases that match TRBD2. The CDR3 has 17 amino acids. With V trimmed by 6 bases and J by 0 bases, 14 bases remained unmatched. The V gene's germline CDR1 is GTSNPN and CDR2 SVGIG (reference sequence). The CDR3, as DNA: TGTGCCTGCACCCTGGCAGCGGGGTGGAGCTCCTACAATGAGCAGTTCTTC. Protein product: CACTLAAGWSSYNEQFF.

At least ten counts were recorded for this clonotype. The rearrangement joins TRBV29-1 to TRBJ2-1; 9 positions agree with TRBD1. The germline gives CDR1 SQVTM, CDR2 ANQGSEA. This CDR3 spans 12 amino acids. V trimming: 8 bases; J trimming: 8 bases; junction bases outside the gene matches: 7. CDR3 amino acids: CSTGTGSDEQFF. The CDR3 DNA is TGCAGCACCGGGACAGGGTCCGATGAGCAGTTCTTC.